The entry that follows covers one T cell receptor beta chain sequence. The CDR3 totals 15 residues. Trimming stripped 3 bases from V and 1 base from J, with 10 bases between. Germline CDR1 MDHEN, CDR2 SYDVKM. The method was immunoSEQ multiplex PCR; TCRdb's version includes in-frame clones alone and lacks a portion of them. The sample includes about 120,000 clones, roughly nine tenths of them seen just once. The sample belongs to a study of T cell responses to AZD1222 COVID-19 vaccine. The J gene is TRBJ1-5, the V gene TRBV28, with D uncertain. This TCR derives from an adult who received the AZD1222 COVID-19 vaccine. The sequences come from peripheral blood, collected 28 days after the second AZD1222 dose. The CDR3: CASSFTASSNQPQHF. For the CDR3, the DNA is TGTGCCAGCAGTTTTACTGCATCAAGCAATCAGCCCCAGCATTTT.